This T cell receptor beta chain was retrieved from a study of blood T cell repertoires in COVID-19. Study in general: Acute and convalescent COVID-19 specimens originated in the United States, Italy and Spain.

J was trimmed by 4 bases and V by 5 bases; bases with no gene match: 5. CDR3 length: 14 amino acids. Germline-derived CDR1 and CDR2 are SEHNR and FQNEAQ (reference sequence). Sequencing was performed with immunoSEQ multiplex PCR; in TCRdb, only in-frame clones are kept and a portion is missing. This sample has fewer than 90,000 clones, with nearly 95% found just once. The sequencing sample was made of peripheral blood. The chain recombines TRBV7-9 with TRBJ1-5; 7 bases fit TRBD1. The receptor was isolated from a human donor with active COVID-19. The donor label of this sample is uncertain. CDR3 sequence (DNA): TGTGCCAGCAGCGTACAGGGGATAAATCAGCCCCAGCATTTT. It is translated as CASSVQGINQPQHF.